Listed here are 22 T cell receptor beta chains from one sample, sequenced in a study of T cells expressing NK-cell markers. TCRdb reprocessed the 5' RACE reads, keeping one entry per CDR3 protein, no DNA. This repertoire comprises hundreds of thousands of distinct CDR3 sequences; its ten largest clones make up 4% to 5%. What was sequenced was blood T cells: a sorted CD56 or NKG2C T cell subset, CD4+ or CD8+ T cells, or bulk PBMC T cells (not recorded which). The receptors here all came from a woman aged 18 to 75 in good health.

This CDR3 is CASRRGGAGTYEQYF. The chain carries TRBV7-2 and TRBJ2-7; absent DNA, TCRdb's TRBD1 call cannot be checked. CDR3 size: 15 residues. Germline CDR1 SGHTA, CDR2 FQGNSA.

This chain links TRBV7-8 with TRBJ1-6; TCRdb reports TRBD1, a call that lacks DNA to check it against. The V gene's germline CDR1 is SGHVS and CDR2 FQNEAQ. The CDR3 totals 15 residues. The CDR3 loop is CASSLGGDSNSPLHF.

The gene calls are TRBV5-1 and TRBJ1-1; absent DNA, TCRdb's TRBD1 call cannot be checked. This CDR3 is built from 15 residues. In germline, CDR1 is SGHRS, CDR2 YFSETQ. This CDR3 reads CASSVGDIPNTEAFF.

V and J are TRBV20-1 and TRBJ2-7; no DNA is available, so the TRBD1 call from TCRdb remains unchecked. The CDR3 contains 15 residues. The V gene's germline CDR1 is DFQATT and CDR2 SNEGSKA (reference sequence). CDR3 residues: CSARVPGVSSYEQYF.

This chain uses TRBV10-3 with TRBJ2-7; TCRdb returns TRBD1, unconfirmable since there is no DNA. This CDR3 is 12 amino acids long. Germline V lookup: CDR1 ENHRY, CDR2 SYGVKD. The CDR3: CAISVTGDEQYF.

The chain couples TRBV12-3 or TRBV12-4 to TRBJ2-1; the TRBD1 assignment by TCRdb is unverifiable without DNA. CDR3 length: 14 amino acids. CDR3 amino acids: CASAIGGKYNEQFF.

The J gene is TRBJ2-2, the V gene TRBV5-4; TCRdb picks TRBD1, but there is no DNA to check that call. Per the germline V gene, CDR1 is SGHNT and CDR2 is YYREEE (reference sequence). This CDR3 contains 15 residues. CDR3 protein: CASEPPGGSTGELFF.

The J gene is TRBJ2-4, the V gene TRBV5-1; TCRdb lists TRBD2, though no DNA is available to test this call. CDR1 and CDR2 from the germline V gene are SGHRS and YFSETQ. The length of the CDR3 is 19 residues. CDR3 loop: CASSLAPLAGGSTKNIQYF.

This chain joins TRBV29-1 and TRBJ2-3; checking the TCRdb D call of TRBD2 is not possible without DNA. The CDR3 runs to 14 residues. Germline assignment: CDR1 SQVTM and CDR2 ANQGSEA. CDR3 amino acids: CSPTLAGGPGTQYF.

The chain recombines TRBV12-3 or TRBV12-4 with TRBJ1-2. This CDR3 is built from 15 residues. The CDR3 reads CASNGGAGREWGYTF.

This chain links TRBV7-3 with TRBJ2-2; TCRdb selects TRBD1, and the lack of DNA leaves this call unchecked. From germline, CDR1 is SGHTA and CDR2 FQGTGA. The CDR3 runs 15 residues. The CDR3 reads CASSLTGGSPGELFF.

The chain employs TRBV3-1 and TRBJ2-7. Germline loops: CDR1 LGHDT, CDR2 YNNKEL (reference sequence). The CDR3 totals 11 residues. The CDR3: CASSQIGEQYF.

The chain has TRBV15 and TRBJ1-5; TCRdb reports TRBD1, a call that lacks DNA to check it against. The CDR3 sequence is 15 residues long. The germline gives CDR1 LNHNV, CDR2 YYDKDF (reference sequence). The CDR3 loop reads CATTGGGRGDQPQHF.

The chain recombines TRBV5-4 with TRBJ1-2; the D call of TRBD1 rests on TCRdb alone, since no DNA is present to check it. The CDR3 totals 16 residues. CDR1 is SGHNT, CDR2 YYREEE, per germline (reference sequence). CDR3 sequence reads: CASSPRTGGENYGYTF.

V is TRBV25-1 and J is TRBJ2-1; as DNA is missing, the TRBD2 call by TCRdb cannot be tested. The CDR3 consists of 15 residues. From germline, CDR1 is MGHDK and CDR2 SYGVNS. Here the CDR3 reads CASRLGGEGRNEQFF. Supplemented by reference TRBV25-1 and TRBJ2-1, the full variable domain reads EADIYQTPRYLVIGTGKKITLECSQTMGHDKMYWYQQDPGMELHLIHYSYGVNSTEKGDLSSESTVSRIRTEHFPLTLESARPSHTSQYLCASRLGGEGRNEQFFGPGTRLTVL.

The V and J genes are TRBV28 and TRBJ2-6. The CDR3 is 14 residues long. Per the germline V gene, CDR1 is MDHEN and CDR2 is SYDVKM. The CDR3 sequence: CASSLTSGANVLTF.

The V gene is TRBV5-1, the J gene TRBJ2-4; lacking DNA, the TRBD1 call made by TCRdb goes unchecked. The germline gives CDR1 SGHRS, CDR2 YFSETQ. The CDR3 runs to 16 residues. CDR3 protein: CASSARHEGAKNIQYF.

J is TRBJ2-3 and V is TRBV3-1; the TCRdb D gene call, TRBD1, has no DNA to confirm it. There are 16 residues in the CDR3. Germline assignment: CDR1 LGHDT and CDR2 YNNKEL (reference sequence). The CDR3 loop reads CASSPSDGGGTDTQYF.

The chain carries TRBV12-3 or TRBV12-4 and TRBJ2-5; TCRdb's D call, TRBD2, is unchecked because there is no DNA. The CDR3 totals 16 residues. This CDR3 reads CASSLRGTRAQETQYF.

The chain is built from TRBV12-3 or TRBV12-4 and TRBJ2-2; the TCRdb call, TRBD2, lacks DNA for checking. The CDR3 extends over 15 amino acids. The CDR3 loop is CASSWDWRGTGELFF.

The rearrangement links TRBV12-3 or TRBV12-4 to TRBJ2-7; TCRdb calls TRBD1, which cannot be checked without DNA. This CDR3 spans 14 amino acids. The CDR3 reads CASSPRTASYEQYF.

This chain uses TRBV10-3 with TRBJ2-3. The CDR3 loop spans 16 amino acids. Germline loops: CDR1 ENHRY, CDR2 SYGVKD. This chain's CDR3 is CAISDLTPSRADTQYF.